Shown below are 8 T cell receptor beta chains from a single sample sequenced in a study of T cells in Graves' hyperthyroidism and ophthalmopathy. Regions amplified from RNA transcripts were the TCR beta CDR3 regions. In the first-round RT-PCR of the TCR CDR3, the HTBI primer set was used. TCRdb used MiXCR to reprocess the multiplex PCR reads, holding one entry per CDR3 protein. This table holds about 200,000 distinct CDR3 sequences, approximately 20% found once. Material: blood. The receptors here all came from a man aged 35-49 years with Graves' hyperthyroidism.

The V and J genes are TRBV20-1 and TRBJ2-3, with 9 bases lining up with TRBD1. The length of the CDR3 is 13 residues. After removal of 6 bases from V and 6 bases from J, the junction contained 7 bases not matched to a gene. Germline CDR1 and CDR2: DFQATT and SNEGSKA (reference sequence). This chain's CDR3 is CSAPGQGRDTQYF. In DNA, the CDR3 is TGCAGTGCCCCTGGACAGGGGCGGGATACGCAGTATTTT.

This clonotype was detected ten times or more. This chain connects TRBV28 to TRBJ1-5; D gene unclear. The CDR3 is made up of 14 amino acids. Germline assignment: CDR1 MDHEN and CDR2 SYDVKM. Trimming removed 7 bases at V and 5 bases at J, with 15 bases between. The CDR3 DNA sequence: TGTGCCAGCACTGGGCCAGGAGGATATCAGCCCCAGCATTTT. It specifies CASTGPGGYQPQHF.

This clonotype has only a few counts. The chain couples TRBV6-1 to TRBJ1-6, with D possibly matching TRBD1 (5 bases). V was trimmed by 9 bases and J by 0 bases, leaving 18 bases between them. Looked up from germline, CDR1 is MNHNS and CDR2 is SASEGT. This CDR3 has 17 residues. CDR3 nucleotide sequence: TGTGCCAGTATGTATGTCGGGGGTGTCTCCTATAATTCACCCCTCCACTTT. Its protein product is CASMYVGGVSYNSPLHF.

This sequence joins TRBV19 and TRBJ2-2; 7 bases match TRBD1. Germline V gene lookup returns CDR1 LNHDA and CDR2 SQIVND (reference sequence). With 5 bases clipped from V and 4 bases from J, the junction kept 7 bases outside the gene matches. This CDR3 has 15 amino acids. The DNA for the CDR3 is TGTGCCAGTAGTTCTCGACAGGGTGTCACCGGGGAGCTGTTTTTT. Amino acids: CASSSRQGVTGELFF.

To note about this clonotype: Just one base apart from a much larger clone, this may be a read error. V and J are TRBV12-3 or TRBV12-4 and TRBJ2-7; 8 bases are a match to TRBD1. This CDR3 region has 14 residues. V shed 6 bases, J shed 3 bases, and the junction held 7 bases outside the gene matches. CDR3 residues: CASRQGASIYEQYF. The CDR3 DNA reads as TGTGCCAGCAGGCAGGGGGCGTCTATCTACGAGCAGTACTTC.

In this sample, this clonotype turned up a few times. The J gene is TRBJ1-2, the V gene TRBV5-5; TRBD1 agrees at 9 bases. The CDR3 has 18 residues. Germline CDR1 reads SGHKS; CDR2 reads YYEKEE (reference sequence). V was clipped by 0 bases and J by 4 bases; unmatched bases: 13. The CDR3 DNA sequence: TGTGCCAGCAGCTTGGCCGGTAGGACAGGGGCCTTTTTCTATGGCTACACCTTC. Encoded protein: CASSLAGRTGAFFYGYTF.

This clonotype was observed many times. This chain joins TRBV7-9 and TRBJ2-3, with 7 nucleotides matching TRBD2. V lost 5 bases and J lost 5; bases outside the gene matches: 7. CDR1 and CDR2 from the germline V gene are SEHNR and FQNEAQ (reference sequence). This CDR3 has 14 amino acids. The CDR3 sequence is CASSIGGGIDTQYF. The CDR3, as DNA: TGTGCCAGCAGCATCGGGGGAGGGATAGATACGCAGTATTTT.

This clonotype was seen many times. The CDR3 bases are TGTGCCAGCAGCTTAGGTTCACCCCTCCACTTT. Translated: CASSLGSPLHF. The chain recombines TRBV11-2 with TRBJ1-6; no firm D call. CDR1 is SGHAT, CDR2 FQNNGV, per germline. Trimming cost V 1 base and J 9 bases, with 1 base left between them. The CDR3 totals 11 residues.